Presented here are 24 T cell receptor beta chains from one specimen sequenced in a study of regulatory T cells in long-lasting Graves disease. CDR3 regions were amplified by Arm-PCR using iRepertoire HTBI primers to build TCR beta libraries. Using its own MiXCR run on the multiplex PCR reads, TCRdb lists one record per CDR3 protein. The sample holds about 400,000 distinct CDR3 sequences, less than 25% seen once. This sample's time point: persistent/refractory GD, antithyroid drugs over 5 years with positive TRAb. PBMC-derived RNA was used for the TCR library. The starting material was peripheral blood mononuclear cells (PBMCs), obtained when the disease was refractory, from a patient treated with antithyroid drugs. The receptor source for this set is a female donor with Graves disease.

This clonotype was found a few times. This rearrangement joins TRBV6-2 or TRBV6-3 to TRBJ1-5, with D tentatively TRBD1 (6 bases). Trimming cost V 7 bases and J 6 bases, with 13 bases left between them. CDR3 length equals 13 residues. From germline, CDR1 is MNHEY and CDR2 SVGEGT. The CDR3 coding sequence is TGTGCCAGCACCCAGGACAGTCTTCAGCCCCAGCATTTT. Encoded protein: CASTQDSLQPQHF.

Here the CDR3 reads CASSLGAGEISYEQYF. In nucleotides, the CDR3 is TGTGCCAGCAGCTTAGGCGCGGGTGAGATTTCCTACGAGCAGTACTTC. V and J are TRBV13 and TRBJ2-7; D possibly corresponds to TRBD2 (5 bases). The CDR3 is made up of 16 amino acids. The V and J ends lost 0 bases and 1 base respectively, with 13 bases between them. From germline, CDR1 is PRHDT and CDR2 FYEKMQ (reference sequence). Drawing the rest from reference TRBV13 and TRBJ2-7, the complete variable domain is AAGVIQSPRHLIKEKRETATLKCYPIPRHDTVYWYQQGPGQDPQFLISFYEKMQSDKGSIPDRFSAQQFSDYHSELNMSSLELGDSALYFCASSLGAGEISYEQYFGPGTRLTVT.

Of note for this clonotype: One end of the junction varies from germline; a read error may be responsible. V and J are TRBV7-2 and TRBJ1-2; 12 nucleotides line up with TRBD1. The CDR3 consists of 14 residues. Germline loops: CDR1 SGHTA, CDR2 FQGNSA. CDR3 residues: CASSFGTGGYGCTF. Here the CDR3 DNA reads TGTGCCAGCAGCTTCGGGACAGGGGGCTATGGCTGCACCTTC.

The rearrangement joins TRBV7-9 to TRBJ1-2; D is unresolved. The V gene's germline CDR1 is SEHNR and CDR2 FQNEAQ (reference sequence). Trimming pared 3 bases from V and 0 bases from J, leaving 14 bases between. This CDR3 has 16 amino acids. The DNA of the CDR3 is TGTGCCAGCAGCTTGGTTTTGGGGAAAGCTAACTATGGCTACACCTTC. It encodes CASSLVLGKANYGYTF.

As DNA, the CDR3 is TGTGCCAGCAGTTACATTGGTTGGATTGCAGGGGACGTTGGCAATCAGCCCCAGCATTTT. It translates to CASSYIGWIAGDVGNQPQHF. The gene calls are TRBV6-5 and TRBJ1-5; maybe TRBD1 (6 bases). Trimming cost V 2 bases and J 2 bases, with 25 bases left between them. Germline CDR1 MNHEY, CDR2 SVGAGI. The CDR3 covers 20 residues.

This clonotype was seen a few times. The CDR3 DNA is TGTGCCAGCAGCGCCGGGACAATAAGCAATCAGCCCCAGCATTTT. It encodes CASSAGTISNQPQHF. The genes are TRBV6-1 and TRBJ1-5, with TRBD1 as a possible D gene (6 bases). Germline V lookup: CDR1 MNHNS, CDR2 SASEGT. Trimming removed 6 bases at V and 1 base at J, with 13 bases between. The CDR3 covers 15 residues.

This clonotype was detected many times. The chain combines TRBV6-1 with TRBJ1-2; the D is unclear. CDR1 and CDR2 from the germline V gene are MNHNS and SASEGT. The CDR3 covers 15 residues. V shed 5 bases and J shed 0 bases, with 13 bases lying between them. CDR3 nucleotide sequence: TGTGCCAGCAGTCCCCCAGTAGGTCCTAACTATGGCTACACCTTC. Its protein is CASSPPVGPNYGYTF.

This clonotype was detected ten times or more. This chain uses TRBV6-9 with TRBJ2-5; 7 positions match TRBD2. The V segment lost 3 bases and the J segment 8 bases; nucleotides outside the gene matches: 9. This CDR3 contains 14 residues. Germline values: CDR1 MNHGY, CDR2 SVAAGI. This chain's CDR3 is CASSYQAGLSTQYF. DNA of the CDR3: TGTGCCAGCAGTTACCAAGCGGGACTTTCAACCCAGTACTTC.

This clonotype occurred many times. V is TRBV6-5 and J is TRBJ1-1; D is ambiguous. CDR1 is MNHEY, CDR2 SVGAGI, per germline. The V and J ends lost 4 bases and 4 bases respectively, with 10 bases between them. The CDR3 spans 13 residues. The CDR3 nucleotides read TGTGCCAGCAGTTCCCCGGGGTTCACTGAAGCTTTCTTT. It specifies CASSSPGFTEAFF.

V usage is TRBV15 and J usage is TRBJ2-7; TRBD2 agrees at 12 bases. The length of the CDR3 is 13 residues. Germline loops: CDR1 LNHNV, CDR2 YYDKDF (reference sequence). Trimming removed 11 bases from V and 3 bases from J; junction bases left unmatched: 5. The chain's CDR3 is CAVRLAGDYEQYF. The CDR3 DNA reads TGTGCCGTCCGACTAGCGGGAGACTACGAGCAGTACTTC.

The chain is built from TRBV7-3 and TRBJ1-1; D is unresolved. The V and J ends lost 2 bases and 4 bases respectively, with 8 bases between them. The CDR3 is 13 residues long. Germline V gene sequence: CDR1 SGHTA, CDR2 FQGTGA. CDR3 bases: TGTGCCAGCAGCTTAGATGACGGCACTGAAGCTTTCTTT. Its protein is CASSLDDGTEAFF.

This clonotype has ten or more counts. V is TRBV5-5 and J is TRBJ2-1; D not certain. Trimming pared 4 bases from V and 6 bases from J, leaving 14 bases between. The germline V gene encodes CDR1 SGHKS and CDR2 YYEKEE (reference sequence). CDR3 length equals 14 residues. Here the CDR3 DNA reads TGTGCCAGCAGCCAATCGATCGCGGTCAATGAGCAGTTCTTC. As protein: CASSQSIAVNEQFF.

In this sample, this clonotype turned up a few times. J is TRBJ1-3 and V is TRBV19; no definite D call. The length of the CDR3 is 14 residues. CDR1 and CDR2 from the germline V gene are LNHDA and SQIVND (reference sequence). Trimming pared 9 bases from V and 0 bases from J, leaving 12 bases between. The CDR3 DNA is TGTGCCAGCGTTGGAGGCAGCTCTGGAAACACCATATATTTT. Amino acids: CASVGGSSGNTIYF.

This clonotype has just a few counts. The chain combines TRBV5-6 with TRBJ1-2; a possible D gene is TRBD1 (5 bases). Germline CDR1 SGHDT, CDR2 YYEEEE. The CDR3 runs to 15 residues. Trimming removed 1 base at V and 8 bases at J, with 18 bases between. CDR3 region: CASSLQGSPVRGYTF. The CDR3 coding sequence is TGTGCCAGCAGCTTGCAGGGAAGCCCGGTACGGGGCTACACCTTC.

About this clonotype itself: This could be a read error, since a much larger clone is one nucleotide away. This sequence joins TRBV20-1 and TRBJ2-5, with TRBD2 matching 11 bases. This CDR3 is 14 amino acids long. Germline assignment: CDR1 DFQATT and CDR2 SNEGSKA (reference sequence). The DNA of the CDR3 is TGCATTGGGTTAGCGGGGGGGTACCAAGAGACCCAGTACTTC. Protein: CIGLAGGYQETQYF.

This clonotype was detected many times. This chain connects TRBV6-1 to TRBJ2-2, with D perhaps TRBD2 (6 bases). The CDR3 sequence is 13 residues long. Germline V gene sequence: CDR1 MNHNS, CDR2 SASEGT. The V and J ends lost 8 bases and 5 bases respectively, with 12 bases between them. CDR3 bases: TGTGCCAGCCGGAACCGGGGGACCGGGGAGCTGTTTTTT. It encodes CASRNRGTGELFF.

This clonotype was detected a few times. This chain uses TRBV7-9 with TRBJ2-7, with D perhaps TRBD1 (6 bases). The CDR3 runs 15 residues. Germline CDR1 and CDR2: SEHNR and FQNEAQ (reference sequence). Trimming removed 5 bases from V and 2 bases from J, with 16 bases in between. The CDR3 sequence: CASSRTTGNTYEQYF. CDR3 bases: TGTGCCAGCAGCCGTACGACAGGAAATACCTACGAGCAGTACTTC.

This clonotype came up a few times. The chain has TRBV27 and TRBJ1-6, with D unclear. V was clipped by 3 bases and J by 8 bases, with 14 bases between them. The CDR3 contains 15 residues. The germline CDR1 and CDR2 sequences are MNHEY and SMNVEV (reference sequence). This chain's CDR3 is CASSFWGARDSPLHF. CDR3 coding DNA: TGTGCCAGCAGTTTTTGGGGAGCTCGGGATTCACCCCTCCACTTT.

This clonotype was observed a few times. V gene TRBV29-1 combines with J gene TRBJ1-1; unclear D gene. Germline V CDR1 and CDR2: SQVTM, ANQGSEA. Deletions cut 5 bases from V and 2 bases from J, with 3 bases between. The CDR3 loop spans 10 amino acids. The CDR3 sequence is CSVSNTEAFF. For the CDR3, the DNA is TGCAGCGTTTCCAACACTGAAGCTTTCTTT.

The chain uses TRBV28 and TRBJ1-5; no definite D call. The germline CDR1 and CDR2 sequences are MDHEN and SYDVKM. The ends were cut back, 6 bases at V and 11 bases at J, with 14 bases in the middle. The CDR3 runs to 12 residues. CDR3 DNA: TGTGCCAGCAGGAGACCCCTATGGGCCCAGCATTTT. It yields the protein CASRRPLWAQHF.

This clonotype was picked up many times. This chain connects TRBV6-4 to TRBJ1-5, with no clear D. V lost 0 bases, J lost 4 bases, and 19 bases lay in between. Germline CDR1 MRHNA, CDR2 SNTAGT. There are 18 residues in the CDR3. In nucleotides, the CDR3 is TGTGCCAGCAGTGACTCGAAAACGGGGTCTTGGCGGAATCAGCCCCAGCATTTT. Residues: CASSDSKTGSWRNQPQHF.

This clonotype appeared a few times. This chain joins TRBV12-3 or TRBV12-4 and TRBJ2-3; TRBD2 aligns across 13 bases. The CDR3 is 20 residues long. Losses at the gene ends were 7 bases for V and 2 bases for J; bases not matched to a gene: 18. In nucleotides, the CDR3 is TGTGCCAGCACCCTAGGGGGACTAGCGGGACCTCAATTCTTCACAGATACGCAGTATTTT. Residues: CASTLGGLAGPQFFTDTQYF.

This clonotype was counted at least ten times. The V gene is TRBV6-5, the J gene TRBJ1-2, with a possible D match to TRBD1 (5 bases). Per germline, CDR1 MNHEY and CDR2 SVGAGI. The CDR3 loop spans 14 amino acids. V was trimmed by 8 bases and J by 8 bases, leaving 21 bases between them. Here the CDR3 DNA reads TGTGCCAGCGGATCCTCGACCCAGGGATACGGCTACACCTTC. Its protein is CASGSSTQGYGYTF.

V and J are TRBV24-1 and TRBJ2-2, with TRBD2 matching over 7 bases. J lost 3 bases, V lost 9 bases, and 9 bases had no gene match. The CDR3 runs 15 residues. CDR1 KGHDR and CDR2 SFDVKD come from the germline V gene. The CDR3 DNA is TGTGCCACCTGTTGGAGCGGGATCTACACCGGGGAGCTGTTTTTT. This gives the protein CATCWSGIYTGELFF.